A selection of T cell receptor beta chains follows, all from one sample in a study of T cells in Graves' hyperthyroidism and ophthalmopathy. TCRdb re-called the multiplex PCR reads through MiXCR, storing one row per CDR3 protein. The sample shows hundreds of thousands of distinct CDR3 sequences, 38% of them seen only once. Sequencing was carried out using blood. Receptors originate from a man aged 18 to 30 with Graves' hyperthyroidism. Each CDR3 is given with its conserved first and last residue. A D gene is named only where the DNA matches it firmly. Clone sizes are given selectively: once, few, many, or a class where the clone is expanded.

clone size	D gene	V gene	J gene	CDR3 DNA	CDR3 protein
NA	TRBD2	TRBV7-2	TRBJ2-5	TGTGCCAGCAGCTTTGGGACTAGCGGGGGGCCTTCAGGAGCCCAGTACTTC	CASSFGTSGGPSGAQYF
once	TRBD2	TRBV10-3	TRBJ2-5	TGTGCCAGCAGTTTCAGACTAGCGGGGGTCGTCACCCAAGAGACCCAGTACTTC	CASSFRLAGVVTQETQYF
NA	NA	TRBV9	TRBJ1-6	TGTGCCAGCAGCGTAGCTGGGACGCCATCACCCCTCCACTTT	CASSVAGTPSPLHF
NA	NA	TRBV7-9	TRBJ1-1	TGTGCCAGCAGCTCTCGGGCAGTCGAGGGGATTGAAGCTTTCTTT	CASSSRAVEGIEAFF
few	NA	TRBV20-1	TRBJ2-5	TGCAGTGCCCTAGCCGGGGGGCTTCAAGAGACCCAGTACTTC	CSALAGGLQETQYF
few	TRBD2	TRBV19	TRBJ2-2	TGTGCCAGTAGTATAGAAGCGGGGGTACCCGGGGAGCTGTTTTTT	CASSIEAGVPGELFF
NA	NA	TRBV2	TRBJ1-4	TGTGCCGCCGACGGTGCAACTAATGAAAAACTGTTTTTT	CAADGATNEKLFF
NA	TRBD1	TRBV14	TRBJ1-1	TGTGCCAGCAGCCCCCGGGACAGGGGGCACGGCACTGAAGCTTTCTTT	CASSPRDRGHGTEAFF
NA	NA	TRBV29-1	TRBJ1-2	TGCAGCGTTGAATGGGACAAGGCTAACTATGGCTACACCTTC	CSVEWDKANYGYTF
NA	NA	TRBV7-9	TRBJ1-5	TGTGCCAGCAGCTTCGGGGGAGGTTTCAATCAGCCCCAGCATTTT	CASSFGGGFNQPQHF
NA	NA	TRBV2	TRBJ1-5	TGTGCCAGCAGGCTAAGGGACTCACCCTTCAATCAGCCCCAGCATTTT	CASRLRDSPFNQPQHF
many	NA	TRBV9	TRBJ1-4	TGTGCCAGCAGCGTAAGTGGGTCAACTAATGAAAAACTGTTTTTT	CASSVSGSTNEKLFF
NA	NA	TRBV6-1	TRBJ1-6	TGTGCCAGCAGTGGGGGGAGCGGCGGTTCACCCCTCCACTTT	CASSGGSGGSPLHF
NA	TRBD1	TRBV10-3	TRBJ1-1	TGTGCCAGCAGTGACTATTACAGGGGCACTGAAGCTTTCTTT	CASSDYYRGTEAFF
few	TRBD2	TRBV19	TRBJ2-7	TGTGCCAGTAGTGCACGACTAGCGGGAGAAATCGACGAGCAGTACTTC	CASSARLAGEIDEQYF
many	NA	TRBV7-3	TRBJ2-5	TGTGCCAGCAGCCTACGGACCCAAGAGACCCAGTACTTC	CASSLRTQETQYF
NA	NA	TRBV6-2/TRBV6-3	TRBJ1-1	TGTGCCAGCAGGTCCGGCCACAACACTGAAGCTTTCTTT	CASRSGHNTEAFF
many	NA	TRBV16	TRBJ1-2	TGTGCCAGCAGCCAGTCAAGGGACGATGGCTACACCTTC	CASSQSRDDGYTF
NA	NA	TRBV10-3	TRBJ1-1	TGTGCCATCAGTGAAGGGGGGACTCCCATCGAAGCTTTCTTT	CAISEGGTPIEAFF
NA	NA	TRBV25-1	TRBJ1-2	TGTGCCAGCAGTGAATATTGGGCTGAGGGCTACACCTTC	CASSEYWAEGYTF
many	NA	TRBV11-3	TRBJ2-5	TGTGCCAGCAGCTTAGATGCGAGTGAAGAGACCCAGTACTTC	CASSLDASEETQYF
NA	TRBD1	TRBV2	TRBJ2-5	TGTGCCAGCAGCCCCGGGACAGATGCACAGACCCAGTACTTC	CASSPGTDAQTQYF
NA	TRBD1	TRBV29-1	TRBJ2-7	TGCAGCGTTGAAGGTGGACAGGGACGAAGTTACGAGCAGTACTTC	CSVEGGQGRSYEQYF
NA	TRBD2	TRBV29-1	TRBJ2-5	TGCAGCCTTGGGACTAGCCAGGAGACCCAGTACTTC	CSLGTSQETQYF
few	NA	TRBV11-2	TRBJ2-7	TGTGCCAGCAGCTTAGATCGCAGGGGACCTTACGAGCAGTACTTC	CASSLDRRGPYEQYF
NA	NA	TRBV7-2	TRBJ2-7	TGTGCCCCTCGCTCCTACGAGCAGTACTTC	CAPRSYEQYF
few	NA	TRBV7-9	TRBJ1-1	TGTGCCAGCAGCTTAGATGGCAGCATGAACACTGAAGCTTTCTTT	CASSLDGSMNTEAFF
many	NA	TRBV29-1	TRBJ1-1	TGCAGCGTTGCCGCCGGGACGGTGAACACTGAAGCTTTCTTT	CSVAAGTVNTEAFF
NA	NA	TRBV5-1	TRBJ2-7	TGCGCCAGCAGCCCGGACTTGCAAAGCTCCTACGAGCAGTACTTC	CASSPDLQSSYEQYF
many	NA	TRBV20-1	TRBJ1-6	TGCAGTGCTAGAGAAACCGATTCACCCCTCCACTTT	CSARETDSPLHF
NA	NA	TRBV7-9	TRBJ2-5	TGTGCCAGCAGCCCGAGGGGGGGACGGCTGTACCAAGAGACCCAGTACTTC	CASSPRGGRLYQETQYF
NA	TRBD2	TRBV6-5	TRBJ2-5	TGTGCCAGCAGCCCCCGCGGGGGGCTCTCTTCGGGGCAAGAGACCCAGTACTTC	CASSPRGGLSSGQETQYF
few	NA	TRBV19	TRBJ1-5	TGTGCTTCGACAGTGACAAAGGGACAGCCCCAGCATTTT	CASTVTKGQPQHF
many	NA	TRBV7-6	TRBJ1-4	TGTGCCAGCAGCTCTCAGCCAACTAATGAAAAACTGTTTTTT	CASSSQPTNEKLFF
many	NA	TRBV7-9	TRBJ2-7	TGTGCCAGCAGCTTAAAGAGCTCCTACGAGCAGTACTTC	CASSLKSSYEQYF
NA	TRBD2	TRBV5-1	TRBJ2-5	TGCGCCAGCAACCCCACCCGGACTAGCGGAGAGACCCAGTACTTC	CASNPTRTSGETQYF
NA	NA	TRBV12-3/TRBV12-4	TRBJ1-4	TGTGCCAGCAGTTTAGTGCAGGCCGTGGGACTGTTTTTT	CASSLVQAVGLFF
few	NA	TRBV7-9	TRBJ1-4	TGTGCCAGCAGCTCCCCGTCGGGATCGGGCGGAGAAAAACTGTTTTTT	CASSSPSGSGGEKLFF
NA	NA	TRBV19	TRBJ1-1	TGTGCCAGTAGTATAAGGTTCGGCGGTAGCTATGAAGCTTTCTTT	CASSIRFGGSYEAFF
NA	TRBD1	TRBV9	TRBJ2-7	TGTGCCAGCAGCGCAAGACAGGGTCCCTACGAGCAGTACTTC	CASSARQGPYEQYF
many	NA	TRBV2	TRBJ2-7	TGTGCCAGCAGTGAAGAGAGGGCACTAGCTGATCAGACCGAGCAGTACTTC	CASSEERALADQTEQYF
many	NA	TRBV29-1	TRBJ2-7	TGCAGCGTTGACAGTCCGGGCTACGAGCAGTACTTC	CSVDSPGYEQYF
few	NA	TRBV12-3/TRBV12-4	TRBJ1-2	TGTGCCAGCAGGGGAAAAACAGGGCGGGCCTATGGCTACACCTTC	CASRGKTGRAYGYTF
many	NA	TRBV7-8	TRBJ1-5	TGTGCCAGCAGTCCCCGTTGGAGGGGATGGCAGCCCCAGCATTTT	CASSPRWRGWQPQHF
NA	NA	TRBV12-3/TRBV12-4	TRBJ1-1	TGTGCCAGCAGTTTAGCTGGGGCTCAGGTGGAGAACACTGAAGCTTTCTTT	CASSLAGAQVENTEAFF
NA	NA	TRBV9	TRBJ1-1	TGTGCCAGCAGCGTAGCTGGGATTGGGGGGGCATTGGATGAAGCTTTCTTT	CASSVAGIGGALDEAFF
few	TRBD1	TRBV20-1	TRBJ2-5	TGCAGTGCCATCAACAGGGGGCTTGAGACCCAGTACTTC	CSAINRGLETQYF